This TCR beta chain was sequenced during a study of breast tumors, draining lymph nodes, adjacent tissues. Regarding this clonotype: Its antigen is undetermined.

Unmatched junction bases numbered 15, after V lost 5 bases and J lost 9 bases. This CDR3 comprises 16 residues. CDR1 is MNHEY, CDR2 SVGEGT, per germline. TCRdb re-called the multiplex PCR reads through MiXCR, storing one row per CDR3 protein. The sample has around 140,000 distinct CDR3 sequences, about 33% seen once. Samples came from axillary lymph nodes draining the breast cancer. Study-level results: Tumor TCR diversity was below lymph nodes but above nontumor tissue. Compared with basal-like, luminal-like tumors shared significantly more repertoire with nontumor tissue. That most tumor T cells come from lymph nodes remained unproven. Findings are consistent with lymph node origin and intratumoral expansion of most tumor T cells.

This sequence joins TRBV6-2 or TRBV6-3 and TRBJ2-5; 10 bases map to TRBD1. The sequence was obtained from a female donor with breast cancer. Some clones in this sample may be carry-over from other donors' samples. The specimen was axillary lymph node tissue. DNA for the CDR3: TGTGCCAGCAGTCACGAGCTGAGGACAGGGGGAAGCCCCCAGTACTTC. Translated, it gives CASSHELRTGGSPQYF.